One sample yielded the 16 T cell receptor beta chains listed below, sequenced in a study of T cells in Graves' hyperthyroidism and ophthalmopathy. RNA transcripts provided the source from which TCR beta CDR3 regions were amplified. TCR CDR3 underwent first-round RT-PCR with the HTBI primer set. One entry per CDR3 protein, called by TCRdb with MiXCR from the multiplex PCR reads. The data show more than 300,000 distinct CDR3 sequences, with around 14% seen just once and 9% to 9.5% held by the top ten. Sequenced sample: blood. The receptors derive from a woman between 18 and 29 years old with Graves' hyperthyroidism.

This clonotype has at least ten counts. The rearrangement links TRBV6-1 to TRBJ2-7; D remains unclear. V gave up 4 bases and J gave up 2 bases, with 9 bases separating them. This CDR3 region has 13 residues. From germline, CDR1 is MNHNS and CDR2 SASEGT. CDR3 protein: CASSVVRAYEQYF. The CDR3 nucleotides are TGTGCCAGCAGTGTGGTTCGGGCCTACGAGCAGTACTTC.

This clonotype was picked up many times. The rearrangement joins TRBV28 to TRBJ1-1; 8 bases agree with TRBD1. The ends lost 10 bases at V and 4 bases at J; junction bases unmatched: 5. The CDR3 has 12 residues. In germline, CDR1 is MDHEN, CDR2 SYDVKM. In nucleotides, the CDR3 is TGTGCCATCCGGACAGGGCTCACTGAAGCTTTCTTT. It specifies CAIRTGLTEAFF.

This chain uses TRBV9 with TRBJ1-1; 9 positions match TRBD1. J lost 3 bases, V lost 3 bases, and 12 bases had no gene match. Germline CDR1 is SGDLS and CDR2 is YYNGEE. The CDR3 consists of 17 residues. The CDR3 DNA follows: TGTGCCAGCAGCGCCCGACCGACGGGGACAGGGTACACTGAAGCTTTCTTT. Protein: CASSARPTGTGYTEAFF.

The chain carries TRBV3-2 and TRBJ2-1. TRBV3-2 is listed as a pseudogene. This CDR3 is built from 15 residues. Here the CDR3 reads CASSTYRASYNEQFF. CDR3 in DNA: TGTGCCAGCAGCACTTACAGGGCGTCCTACAATGAGCAGTTCTTC.

This clonotype was seen ten or more times. The CDR3: CSSLKGLEPYEQYF. In DNA form, the CDR3 reads TGCAGTTCTTTAAAGGGGTTAGAACCCTACGAGCAGTACTTC. This sequence joins TRBV20-1 and TRBJ2-7, with a possible D match to TRBD1 (5 bases). V was pared by 8 bases and J by 2 bases, with 19 bases between. This CDR3 has 14 residues. Germline values: CDR1 DFQATT, CDR2 SNEGSKA (reference sequence).

This clonotype has a count of ten or more. The chain links TRBV5-1 to TRBJ1-2; possible D gene TRBD1, 6 bases. The CDR3 is made up of 16 amino acids. The ends were cut back, 3 bases at V and 5 bases at J, with 20 bases in the middle. Per germline, CDR1 SGHRS and CDR2 YFSETQ. In nucleotides, the CDR3 is TGCGCCAGCAGCTCTCGACAGGCCGGGCGCCAGTATGGCTACACCTTC. Translating it yields CASSSRQAGRQYGYTF.

This clonotype was seen at least ten times. CDR3 sequence reads: CASSLWGGSEKLFF. The CDR3 DNA is TGCGCCAGCAGCCTCTGGGGGGGAAGTGAAAAACTGTTTTTT. The genes are TRBV5-1 and TRBJ1-4, with D perhaps matching TRBD1 (5 bases). The V gene's germline CDR1 is SGHRS and CDR2 YFSETQ. Trimming shortened V by 4 bases and J by 7 bases, and 14 bases separated the two germline ends. The CDR3 is made up of 14 amino acids. The whole variable domain, filled in from reference TRBV5-1 and TRBJ1-4, reads KAGVTQTPRYLIKTRGQQVTLSCSPISGHRSVSWYQQTPGQGLQFLFEYFSETQRNKGNFPGRFSGRQFSNSRSEMNVSTLELGDSALYLCASSLWGGSEKLFFGSGTQLSVL.

As to this clonotype: Possible read error: a much larger clone is one base away. This chain joins TRBV27 and TRBJ2-3; 7 nucleotides align to TRBD2. Trimming took 7 bases from V and 5 from J; bases not matched to a gene: 9. This CDR3 spans 14 amino acids. The germline V gene has CDR1 MNHEY and CDR2 SMNVEV (reference sequence). The chain's CDR3 is CASKDGGVGDTQYF. The CDR3 DNA reads TGTGCCAGCAAGGATGGGGGGGTGGGAGATACGCAGTATTTT.

This clonotype appeared many times. This sequence joins TRBV12-3 or TRBV12-4 and TRBJ2-2; 11 bases line up with TRBD2. V gave up 6 bases and J gave up 5 bases; unmatched junction bases: 8. The length of the CDR3 is 16 residues. DNA of the CDR3: TGTGCCAGCAGGCAAGCTAGCGGGGGGAGGACCGGGGAGCTGTTTTTT. Amino acids: CASRQASGGRTGELFF.

The sample holds a few counts of this clonotype. The chain has TRBV12-3 or TRBV12-4 and TRBJ1-5; D is unclear. The CDR3 spans 15 residues. Between the trimmed V and J ends, which lost 3 bases and 0 bases, there was a span of 9 bases. In DNA form, the CDR3 reads TGTGCCAGCAGTTTCGGGCAAAATAGCAATCAGCCCCAGCATTTT. Its protein is CASSFGQNSNQPQHF.

This clonotype was observed a handful of times. The rearrangement links TRBV4-3 to TRBJ2-7; 7 bases are shared with TRBD2. This CDR3 contains 14 residues. Germline lookup yields CDR1 LGHNA and CDR2 YSLEER. V shed 3 bases, J shed 0 bases, and the junction held 2 bases outside the gene matches. The CDR3 region is CASSQGEGSYEQYF. The CDR3 DNA reads as TGCGCCAGCAGCCAGGGGGAGGGCTCCTACGAGCAGTACTTC.

Only a few counts were recorded for this clonotype. V is TRBV18 and J is TRBJ2-3; 8 nucleotides agree with TRBD2. Germline V gene data show CDR1 as KGHSH and CDR2 as LQKENI. V lost 0 bases and J lost 4; bases outside the gene matches: 3. This CDR3 has 15 amino acids. The CDR3 nucleotides read TGTGCCAGCTCACCACCGGACGGGGGGGCAGATACGCAGTATTTT. The encoded protein is CASSPPDGGADTQYF.

In its sample, this clonotype was seen many times. This CDR3 reads CASSSRSRGGPLTDTQYF. DNA for the CDR3: TGTGCCAGCAGCTCGAGGTCGAGGGGGGGGCCCCTCACAGATACGCAGTATTTT. The chain carries TRBV7-9 and TRBJ2-3, with a weak D call TRBD2 (7 bases). This CDR3 region has 18 residues. The germline V gene has CDR1 SEHNR and CDR2 FQNEAQ (reference sequence). V gave up 4 bases and J gave up 2 bases, with 22 bases separating them.

This clonotype was picked up a small number of times. The V gene is TRBV24-1, the J gene TRBJ2-2, with D tentatively TRBD1 or TRBD2 (5 bases each). The CDR3 is 15 residues long. The V gene's germline CDR1 is KGHDR and CDR2 SFDVKD. Trimming removed 7 bases at V and 0 bases at J, with 11 bases between. CDR3 loop: CATRGTYANTGELFF. CDR3 coding DNA: TGTGCCACCAGAGGGACCTACGCGAACACCGGGGAGCTGTTTTTT.

This clonotype was observed many times. The chain has TRBV20-1 and TRBJ2-7; no clear D gene. V lost 5 bases and J lost 4, with 6 bases in between. The CDR3 loop spans 10 amino acids. Per the germline V gene, CDR1 is DFQATT and CDR2 is SNEGSKA (reference sequence). The CDR3, as DNA: TGCAGTGCTCTCCTATACGAGCAGTACTTC. Amino acid sequence: CSALLYEQYF.

This clonotype was recorded many times. The V call is TRBV6-2 or TRBV6-3, the J call TRBJ1-2; D is perhaps TRBD1 (5 bases). Germline-derived CDR1 and CDR2 are MNHEY and SVGEGT. The V end lost 7 bases, the J end lost 4 bases, and 16 bases lay between the germline ends. The CDR3 spans 14 residues. In DNA form, the CDR3 reads TGTGCCAGCATTGATAGGGGAGCGAGCTATGGCTACACCTTC. This codes for CASIDRGASYGYTF.